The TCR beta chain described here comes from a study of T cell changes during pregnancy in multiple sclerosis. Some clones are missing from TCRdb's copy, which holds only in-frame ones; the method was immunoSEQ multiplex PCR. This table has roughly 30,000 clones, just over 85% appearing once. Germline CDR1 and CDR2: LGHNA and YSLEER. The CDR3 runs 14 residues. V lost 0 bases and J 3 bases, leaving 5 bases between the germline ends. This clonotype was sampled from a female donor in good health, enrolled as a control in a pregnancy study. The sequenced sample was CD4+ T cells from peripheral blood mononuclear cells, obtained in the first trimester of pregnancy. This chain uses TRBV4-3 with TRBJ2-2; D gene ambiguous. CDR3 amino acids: CASSQEADTGELFF. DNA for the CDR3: TGCGCCAGCAGCCAAGAGGCAGACACCGGGGAGCTGTTTTTT.